The rows below give T cell receptor beta chains drawn from one sample of a study of T-cell memory formation after mild COVID-19. One entry per CDR3 protein results from TCRdb running MiXCR on the 5' RACE reads. The sample has about 560,000 distinct CDR3 sequences; roughly 20% are singletons. Specimen: PBMCs or a T cell subset sorted from them (not recorded which). These receptors came from an adult woman who had mild COVID-19 (a few samples of this study predate the infection). Cell type and time point are not known. Both conserved end residues are part of each CDR3. D genes are given only for firm matches. For some rows the clone size is stated as once, few or many, or as a class when expanded; others skip it.

D: -
J: TRBJ2-2
V: TRBV4-1
size: few
CDR3: CASSQEVGVGELFF
DNA: TGCGCCAGCAGCCAAGAAGTGGGCGTCGGGGAGCTGTTTTTT

D: TRBD1
J: TRBJ1-1
V: TRBV5-5
size: few
CDR3: CASSPVGGQGTEAFF
DNA: TGTGCCAGCAGCCCCGTTGGGGGACAGGGCACTGAAGCTTTCTTT

D: TRBD1
J: TRBJ1-2
V: TRBV29-1
size: few
CDR3: CSVGTGGGYTF
DNA: TGCAGCGTTGGGACAGGGGGAGGCTACACCTTC

D: TRBD1
J: TRBJ1-1
V: TRBV2
size: few
CDR3: CASNSLTGGADTEAFF
DNA: TGTGCCAGCAATTCCCTGACAGGGGGCGCGGACACTGAAGCTTTCTTT

D: -
J: TRBJ2-3
V: TRBV5-1
size: many
CDR3: CASRQSTDTQYF
DNA: TGCGCCAGCAGGCAGAGCACAGATACGCAGTATTTT

D: -
J: TRBJ2-2
V: TRBV12-3/TRBV12-4
size: few
CDR3: CASSFYNANTGELFF
DNA: TGTGCCAGCAGCTTTTACAACGCGAACACCGGGGAGCTGTTTTTT

D: -
J: TRBJ1-1
V: TRBV2
size: -
CDR3: CASKREVNTEAFF
DNA: TGTGCCAGCAAGAGAGAGGTGAACACTGAAGCTTTCTTT

D: -
J: TRBJ1-1
V: TRBV6-2/TRBV6-3
size: many
CDR3: CASGTSWRWTEAFF
DNA: TGTGCCAGCGGAACCTCGTGGAGGTGGACTGAAGCTTTCTTT

D: -
J: TRBJ2-7
V: TRBV5-6
size: -
CDR3: CASSAGGQGQREQYF
DNA: TGTGCCAGCAGCGCGGGGGGACAGGGTCAACGCGAGCAGTACTTC

D: -
J: TRBJ2-1
V: TRBV20-1
size: few
CDR3: CSATGTEAYNEQFF
DNA: TGCAGTGCTACCGGGACTGAGGCGTACAATGAGCAGTTCTTC

D: TRBD1
J: TRBJ1-2
V: TRBV2
size: -
CDR3: CASSRTGGTNYGYTF
DNA: TGTGCCAGCAGTCGGACAGGGGGCACTAACTATGGCTACACCTTC

D: -
J: TRBJ1-1
V: TRBV11-2
size: few
CDR3: CASRPTLMSTEAFF
DNA: TGTGCCAGCAGACCGACACTAATGAGCACTGAAGCTTTCTTT

D: -
J: TRBJ1-1
V: TRBV7-6
size: -
CDR3: CASSSGGRFTEAFF
DNA: TGTGCCAGCAGCTCTGGGGGGCGCTTCACTGAAGCTTTCTTT

D: -
J: TRBJ1-1
V: TRBV20-1
size: many
CDR3: CSANDHREAFF
DNA: TGCAGTGCCAACGACCACAGGGAAGCTTTCTTT

D: -
J: TRBJ1-3
V: TRBV5-4
size: -
CDR3: CASSFFPPGPGNTIYF
DNA: TGTGCCAGCAGCTTCTTCCCCCCAGGGCCTGGAAACACCATATATTTT

D: -
J: TRBJ2-7
V: TRBV3-1
size: -
CDR3: CASSHLHEQYF
DNA: TGTGCCAGCAGCCATCTCCACGAGCAGTACTTC

D: -
J: TRBJ2-2
V: TRBV7-8
size: few
CDR3: CASSLIPGEGGELFF
DNA: TGTGCCAGCAGCCTTATCCCAGGGGAGGGAGGGGAGCTGTTTTTT

D: -
J: TRBJ2-7
V: TRBV7-2
size: many
CDR3: CASSPGPSRNYEQYF
DNA: TGTGCCAGCAGCCCCGGGCCTAGCCGGAACTACGAGCAGTACTTC

D: TRBD2
J: TRBJ2-1
V: TRBV25-1
size: -
CDR3: CASRTSGGDYNEQFF
DNA: TGTGCCAGCAGGACTAGCGGGGGGGACTACAATGAGCAGTTCTTC

D: -
J: TRBJ2-3
V: TRBV20-1
size: few
CDR3: CSARDEPSRTDTQYF
DNA: TGCAGTGCTAGAGATGAGCCTAGCCGCACAGATACGCAGTATTTT

D: -
J: TRBJ2-7
V: TRBV7-2
size: few
CDR3: CASSWGRGTYEQYF
DNA: TGTGCCAGCAGCTGGGGCAGGGGCACCTACGAGCAGTACTTC

D: TRBD2
J: TRBJ2-1
V: TRBV7-2
size: -
CDR3: CASSLAHRDYLDDEQFF
DNA: TGTGCCAGCAGCTTAGCGCACCGGGACTACTTAGACGATGAGCAGTTCTTC

D: TRBD2
J: TRBJ2-1
V: TRBV24-1
size: -
CDR3: CATSDWAGGRLNEQFF
DNA: TGTGCCACCAGTGATTGGGCCGGCGGGAGGTTAAATGAGCAGTTCTTC

D: -
J: TRBJ1-1
V: TRBV20-1
size: -
CDR3: CSARDPDRITEAFF
DNA: TGCAGTGCTAGAGATCCGGACAGAATCACTGAAGCTTTCTTT

D: -
J: TRBJ2-1
V: TRBV7-2
size: -
CDR3: CASSPTEQLYNEQFF
DNA: TGTGCCAGCAGCCCAACGGAACAGCTTTACAATGAGCAGTTCTTC

D: -
J: TRBJ2-1
V: TRBV4-1
size: few
CDR3: CASSPFGYNEQFF
DNA: TGCGCCAGCAGCCCCTTTGGATACAATGAGCAGTTCTTC

D: TRBD1
J: TRBJ1-1
V: TRBV29-1
size: few
CDR3: CSVEDTGQGDTEAFF
DNA: TGCAGCGTTGAAGACACAGGACAGGGAGACACTGAAGCTTTCTTT

D: -
J: TRBJ2-1
V: TRBV20-1
size: -
CDR3: CSAPPPGDWGNEQFF
DNA: TGCAGTGCTCCTCCTCCGGGGGACTGGGGGAATGAGCAGTTCTTC

D: TRBD1
J: TRBJ1-1
V: TRBV20-1
size: many
CDR3: CSARRSGQGNTEAFF
DNA: TGCAGTGCTAGGAGATCGGGACAGGGGAACACTGAAGCTTTCTTT

D: -
J: TRBJ2-3
V: TRBV4-2
size: many
CDR3: CASSQGPGTTDTQYF
DNA: TGTGCCAGCAGCCAAGGTCCAGGGACCACAGATACGCAGTATTTT

D: TRBD1
J: TRBJ1-6
V: TRBV7-6
size: -
CDR3: CASSLRGQNNSPLHF
DNA: TGTGCCAGCAGCTTACGGGGACAGAATAATTCACCCCTCCACTTT

D: -
J: TRBJ2-1
V: TRBV7-3
size: few
CDR3: CASSVLGPPDKQFF
DNA: TGTGCCAGCAGCGTGCTTGGGCCTCCCGATAAGCAGTTCTTC

D: TRBD2
J: TRBJ2-7
V: TRBV29-1
size: -
CDR3: CSVTGTSIYEQYF
DNA: TGCAGCGTTACCGGGACTAGCATCTACGAGCAGTACTTC

D: TRBD2
J: TRBJ2-1
V: TRBV5-1
size: few
CDR3: CASRLTTSGGANEQFF
DNA: TGCGCCAGCAGGCTGACGACTAGCGGGGGGGCCAATGAGCAGTTCTTC

D: TRBD1
J: TRBJ1-2
V: TRBV15
size: -
CDR3: CATEKGAGGGYPF
DNA: TGTGCCACGGAAAAGGGGGCTGGGGGTGGCTACCCCTTC

D: TRBD2
J: TRBJ2-7
V: TRBV5-6
size: few
CDR3: CASSLGGTTKQYF
DNA: TGTGCCAGCAGCTTGGGCGGGACTACCAAGCAGTACTTC

D: -
J: TRBJ1-1
V: TRBV25-1
size: few
CDR3: CASSRGNVVTEAFF
DNA: TGTGCCAGCAGTCGGGGAAACGTGGTCACTGAAGCTTTCTTT

D: TRBD2
J: TRBJ2-7
V: TRBV5-4
size: -
CDR3: CASSLFAGAGYEQYF
DNA: TGTGCCAGCAGCTTGTTTGCGGGAGCTGGCTACGAGCAGTACTTC

D: -
J: TRBJ1-2
V: TRBV4-1
size: -
CDR3: CASSQAPDSFYGYTF
DNA: TGCGCCAGCAGCCAAGCTCCCGACTCTTTCTACGGCTACACCTTC

D: -
J: TRBJ1-1
V: TRBV7-3
size: -
CDR3: CASSLNSRTEAFF
DNA: TGTGCCAGCAGCTTAAACTCGCGCACTGAAGCTTTCTTT

D: -
J: TRBJ2-7
V: TRBV7-6
size: few
CDR3: CASKPVAGNSYEQYF
DNA: TGTGCCAGCAAGCCTGTGGCAGGGAACTCCTACGAGCAGTACTTC

D: -
J: TRBJ1-2
V: TRBV7-8
size: -
CDR3: CASSAGPVGYTF
DNA: TGTGCCAGCAGCGCGGGTCCCGTCGGCTACACCTTC

D: -
J: TRBJ2-1
V: TRBV4-1
size: -
CDR3: CASSLPPQGLGDEQFF
DNA: TGCGCCAGCAGCCTCCCCCCACAGGGCCTTGGGGATGAGCAGTTCTTC

D: TRBD1
J: TRBJ1-2
V: TRBV4-1
size: -
CDR3: CASSGDRGYGYTF
DNA: TGCGCCAGCAGCGGAGACAGGGGCTATGGCTACACCTTC

D: -
J: TRBJ2-2
V: TRBV5-1
size: few
CDR3: CASSLTSGELFF
DNA: TGCGCCAGCAGCTTGACGTCCGGGGAGCTGTTTTTT